This T cell receptor (beta chain) derives from a study of high-grade serous ovarian cancer treatment subgroups. Tumor samples were obtained before definitive surgery or chemotherapy. Concerning this clone: Germline and junction disagree at one end, which may indicate a read error.

Germline V gives CDR1 SEHNR, CDR2 FQNEAQ (reference sequence). This CDR3 contains 12 residues. The protocol was immunoSEQ multiplex PCR, while the TCRdb copy is restricted to in-frame clones and leaves out a portion. The table shows about 1,000 clones, with 74% occurring only once. The receptor comes from a human donor with high-grade serous ovarian cancer. Sequencing was carried out using tumor tissue. V is TRBV7-9 and J is TRBJ2-7; tentatively, D is TRBD2 (6 bases). CDR3 DNA sequence: TGTGCCAGCAGCTTAGGTTGGAGGGAGCGAGACTTC. It codes for CASSLGWRERDF.